This TCR beta chain came from a study of molecular identifiers for immune sequencing clone quantification. Study as a whole: Four portions were sequenced after RNA from about 20,000 or 100,000 naive CD8 cells was split five ways in replicates.

Based on a CD8+CD4-CCR7+CD45RA+ profile, naive CD8 T cells were sorted. Germline-derived CDR1 and CDR2 are SQVTM and ANQGSEA. The CDR3 runs 17 residues. TCRdb reprocessed the PCR reads with MiXCR, giving one entry per CDR3 protein. The sample lists approximately 320,000 distinct CDR3 sequences, 24% seen once, with 0.65% to 0.75% in the top ten. In its sample, this clonotype was seen a few times. This may be a read error: a much more frequent sequence differs by one nucleotide. This receptor was taken from a human donor in good health. Some libraries in this study had Jurkat cell RNA spiked in. Sequenced: naive CD8+ T cells from blood, with Jurkat cell RNA spiked in. Subset meaning: FACS-sorted CD8+CD4-CCR7+CD45RA+ naive T cells. The rearrangement uses TRBV29-1 and TRBJ2-3; possibly TRBD2 for D (6 bases). CDR3 nucleotides: TGCAGCGTTGAAGATCTGGACGGAACTACTAGCACAGATATGCAGTATTTT. Translated, it gives CSVEDLDGTTSTDMQYF.